This T cell receptor (beta chain) originates from a study of read filtering for tumor transcriptome and immune sequencing. As for the study in general: The cohort had more than 16 men and approximately 14 women aged about 45 to 90, mean about 66 years. 8 patients were R-ISS I, 16 were R-ISS II, 6 or 7 were R-ISS III. Transcriptome libraries were built from DNase-treated RNA.

The library was built from around 380 ng RNA with molecular barcoded adaptors for alpha/delta and beta/gamma chains. Each CDR3 protein is one row after TCRdb ran MiXCR on the reads. Of 120,000 or so distinct CDR3 sequences listed, over 10% are singletons. Notes on the study in general: About 80% of IR-seq clonotypes had a single read, yet these held 3% to 4% of reads.

Comment on this clonotype: Its target is unknown.

The V gene lost 0 bases and the J gene lost 4 bases, with 7 bases spanning the gap. This CDR3 is 14 amino acids long. The germline gives CDR1 SGHVS, CDR2 FQNEAQ. The chain has TRBV7-8 and TRBJ2-1; no firm D call. The sequenced sample was a population of CD138-negative cells sorted from bone marrow. The TCR comes from a donor aged 40 or over with multiple myeloma. The CDR3: CASSLARKYNEQFF. The CDR3 bases are TGTGCCAGCAGCTTAGCGCGGAAGTACAATGAGCAGTTCTTC.